These 3 T cell receptor beta chains were all obtained from the same sample, sequenced in a study of blood T cell repertoires in COVID-19. Here immunoSEQ multiplex PCR was the method, and the copy in TCRdb shows in-frame clones only, minus some. Here the sample spans 250,000 or so clones, 86% being singletons. Sequencing used peripheral blood. The origin of the receptors is a woman aged 25-40 years with active or convalescent COVID-19.

The chain recombines TRBV14 with TRBJ1-1; no clear D. This CDR3 has 13 residues. The V gene's germline CDR1 is SGHDN and CDR2 FVKESK. V lost 0 bases to trimming and J lost 2 bases, with 4 bases between them. CDR3 region: CASSQDSNTEAFF. The CDR3 DNA follows: TGTGCCAGCAGCCAAGACAGTAACACTGAAGCTTTCTTT.

The chain is built from TRBV4-3 and TRBJ2-2; D gene ambiguous. V was pared by 0 bases and J by 4 bases, with 6 bases between. Germline CDR1 and CDR2: LGHNA and YSLEER. This CDR3 contains 14 residues. In DNA, the CDR3 is TGCGCCAGCAGCCAAGAACGGGTCACCGGGGAGCTGTTTTTT. This codes for CASSQERVTGELFF.

A single count supports this clone. V is TRBV9 and J is TRBJ2-7, with 8 bases aligning to TRBD1. The V and J ends lost 4 bases and 0 bases, in that order; junction bases with no gene match: 9. The CDR3 runs to 16 residues. CDR1 SGDLS and CDR2 YYNGEE come from the germline V gene. CDR3 residues: CASSPQAGGASYEQYF. CDR3 nucleotide sequence: TGTGCCAGCAGCCCTCAAGCAGGGGGCGCCTCCTACGAGCAGTACTTC.